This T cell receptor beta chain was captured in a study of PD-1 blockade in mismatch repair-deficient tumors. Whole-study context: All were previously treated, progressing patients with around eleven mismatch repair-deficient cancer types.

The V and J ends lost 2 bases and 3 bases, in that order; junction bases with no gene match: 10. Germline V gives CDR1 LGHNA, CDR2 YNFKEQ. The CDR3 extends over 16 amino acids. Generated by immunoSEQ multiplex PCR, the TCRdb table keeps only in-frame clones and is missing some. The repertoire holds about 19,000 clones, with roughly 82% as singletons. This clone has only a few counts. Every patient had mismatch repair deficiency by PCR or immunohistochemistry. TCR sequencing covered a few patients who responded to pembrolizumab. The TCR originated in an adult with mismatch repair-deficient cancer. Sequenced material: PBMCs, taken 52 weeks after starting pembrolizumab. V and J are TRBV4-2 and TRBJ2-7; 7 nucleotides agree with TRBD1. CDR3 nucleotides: TGTGCCAGCAGCCAATGGACCGGGACAGAGGTCTACGAGCAGTACTTC. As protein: CASSQWTGTEVYEQYF.